This T cell receptor (beta chain) came from a study of PD-1 blockade in classical Hodgkin lymphoma (dated by TCRdb to about 2020). Regarding the study in general: Nivolumab dosing was 3 mg/kg intravenously every 2 weeks, continuing until either disease progression or unacceptable toxicity. A peripheral blood immune signature of response to PD-1 blockade in classical Hodgkin lymphoma was defined using TCR beta sequencing and CyTOF.

Worth noting for this clone: It lacks a known antigen. No quality values exist for individual bases; no much larger clone is one base distant.

CDR1 is given as SGHNT and CDR2 as YYREEE, both from the germline V gene (reference sequence). The CDR3 measures 16 amino acids from cysteine to phenylalanine. Of the read, only the CDR3 DNA is kept; its 48 bases are in frame from base 1. V loses 5 bases, J loses 2 bases, and the germline ends lie 20 bases apart. Genomic DNA was extracted with the Qiagen DNeasy kit from unsorted PBMCs and from negatively selected CD4+ and CD8+ fractions. Amplification of TCR beta CDR3 regions was done by immunoSEQ multiplex PCR with primers that anneal to V and J segments. A synthetic immune receptor repertoire was used to minimize amplification bias, and any remaining bias was removed computationally after sequencing. Per the original workflow: Custom Python scripts were used to quantify repertoire diversity as the Shannon entropy index. The unsorted, CD4+ and CD8+ repertoires were each analyzed separately, with the exception of combined analyses, where CD4+ and CD8+ sequences were merged in silico. A clone counted as expanded when the clone's frequency after treatment rose at least 2-fold relative to C1D1, and clones undetected at baseline were given a pseudocount of 0.5. Clones with 0 or 1 copy at C1D1 were defined as singleton clones, while clones with 2 or more copies were defined as non-singleton clones. Clones expanded in unsorted samples were assigned a CD4+, CD8+ or unknown annotation through matching of protein sequences in sorted samples from the same patient. Wilcoxon tests on paired samples were used to test changes in diversity from C1D1 to C4D1. TCRdb re-hosts the immuneACCESS table, in-frame sequences only. Its copies lack some clones; in the studies checked, an unresolved V gene accounts for under half of them, and the cause for the rest is not known. D and trimming come from the DNA, and the V and J calls and clone size come from that table. The sample profile shows 8,000 to 8,500 clones; roughly 85% of them were found once. The ten largest clones represent around 24% of the sample.

General findings and caveats noted by the study authors: Patients starting nivolumab less than 1 year after ASCT had lower diversity and were excluded from later analyses to avoid confounding by immune reconstitution. Among trial patients, those achieving complete response had baseline diversity similar to that of newly diagnosed patients, while diversity was significantly lower in partial responders and progressors. CD4+ but not CD8+ TCR diversity rose significantly by C4D1 (p=0.0027 vs p=0.16), most apparent in complete responders (p=0.02). Only a single clinical trial cohort was studied, and what caused the repertoire differences, possibly disease activity or prior therapy, remained undefined. Newly diagnosed patients were reported to have lower baseline TCR diversity than healthy donors, and relapsed/refractory patients were reported to have lower baseline TCR diversity still.

In the paper's terms, the time point label means: cycle 4 day 1 (C4D1), after 5 to 7 weeks of nivolumab. All trial patients had relapsed after autologous stem cell transplantation, with cohorts A, B and C differing in prior brentuximab vedotin exposure. Using a Miltenyi CD8+ T cell isolation kit, CD8+ T cells were purified from thawed PBMCs through magnetic negative selection. The trial cohort comprised approximately 55 patients with relapsed/refractory classical Hodgkin lymphoma whose best overall responses were complete response, partial response or progressive disease. Trial patients were treated with single-agent nivolumab in the multi-cohort phase II CheckMate 205 trial. An independent review committee assessed best overall response using the 2007 International Working Group response criteria. Trial PBMCs were collected immediately before nivolumab initiation (C1D1) and during therapy at cycle 2 day 1 and cycle 4 day 1. Peripheral blood was collected in 8 mL Vacutainer Cell Preparation Tubes, from which PBMCs were isolated by centrifugation and then cryopreserved. Purified CD4+ and CD8+ fractions were prepared only for cases with an additional available PBMC sample. Magnetically labelled cells were removed on LS columns in a quadroMACS separator, and the flow-through was retained as the purified fraction.

This clonotype was sampled from a human donor with classical Hodgkin lymphoma. This chain is built from TRBV5-4 and TRBJ2-7; the D gene could be TRBD1 or TRBD2, each one agreeing over 5 bases. The sample in question was CD8+ T cells from blood, obtained before the fourth cycle of nivolumab. The CDR3 amino acid sequence is: CASRSPDGASPYEQYF. The DNA sequence is given as TGTGCCAGCAGGTCCCCCGACGGGGCAAGTCCCTACGAGCAGTACTTC.